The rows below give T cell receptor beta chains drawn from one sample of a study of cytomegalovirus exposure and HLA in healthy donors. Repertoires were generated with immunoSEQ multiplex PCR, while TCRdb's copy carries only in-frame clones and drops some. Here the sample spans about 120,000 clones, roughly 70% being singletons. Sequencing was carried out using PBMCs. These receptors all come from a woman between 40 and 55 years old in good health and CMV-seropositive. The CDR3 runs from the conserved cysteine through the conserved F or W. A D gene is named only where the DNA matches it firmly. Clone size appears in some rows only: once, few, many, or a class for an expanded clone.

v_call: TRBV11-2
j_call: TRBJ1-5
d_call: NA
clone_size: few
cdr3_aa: CASSMTTGSNQPQHF
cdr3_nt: TGTGCCAGCAGCATGACGACAGGAAGCAATCAGCCCCAGCATTTT

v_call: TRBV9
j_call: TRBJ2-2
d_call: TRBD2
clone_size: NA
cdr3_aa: CASSTRGVTTRGELFF
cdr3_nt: TGTGCCAGCAGCACTCGGGGGGTCACGACGCGCGGGGAGCTGTTTTTT

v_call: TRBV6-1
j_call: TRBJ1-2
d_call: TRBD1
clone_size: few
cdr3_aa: CASSEVTGDYGYTF
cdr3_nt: TGTGCCAGCAGTGAAGTGACAGGGGACTATGGCTACACCTTC

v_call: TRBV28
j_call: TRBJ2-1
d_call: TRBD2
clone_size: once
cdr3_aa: CASGSLAGVVNEQFF
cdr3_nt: TGTGCCAGCGGCTCTCTAGCGGGAGTTGTCAATGAGCAGTTCTTC

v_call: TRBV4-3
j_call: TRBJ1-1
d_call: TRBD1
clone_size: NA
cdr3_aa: CASSQDFRDRVDREMNTEAFF
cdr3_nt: TGCGCCAGCAGCCAAGATTTCAGGGACCGTGTGGACAGGGAGATGAACACTGAAGCTTTCTTT

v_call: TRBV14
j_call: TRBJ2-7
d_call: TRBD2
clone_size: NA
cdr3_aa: CASSQRGGSYEQYF
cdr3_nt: TGTGCCAGCAGCCAACGGGGGGGCTCCTACGAGCAGTACTTC

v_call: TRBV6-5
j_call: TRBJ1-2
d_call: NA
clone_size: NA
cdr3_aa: CASSFTGFYGYTF
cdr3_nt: TGTGCCAGCAGTTTCACAGGGTTCTATGGCTACACCTTC

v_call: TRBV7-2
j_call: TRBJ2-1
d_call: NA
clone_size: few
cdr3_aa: CASSFLSNEQFF
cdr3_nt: TGTGCCAGCAGCTTTTTGAGTAATGAGCAGTTCTTC

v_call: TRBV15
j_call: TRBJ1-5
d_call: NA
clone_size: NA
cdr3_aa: CATSRQDYQPQHF
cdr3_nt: TGTGCCACCAGCAGACAGGACTATCAGCCCCAGCATTTT

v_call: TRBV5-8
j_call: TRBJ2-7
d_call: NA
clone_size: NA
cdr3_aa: CASSLAAGSHEQYF
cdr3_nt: TGTGCCAGCAGCTTGGCGGCAGGGTCCCACGAGCAGTACTTC

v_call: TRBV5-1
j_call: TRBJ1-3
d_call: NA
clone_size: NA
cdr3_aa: CASSPMLSGSGNTIYF
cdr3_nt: TGCGCCAGCAGCCCGATGTTGAGTGGCTCTGGAAACACCATATATTTT

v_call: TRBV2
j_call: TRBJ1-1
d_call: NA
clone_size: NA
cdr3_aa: CASSQGLGTEAFF
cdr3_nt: TGTGCCAGCAGTCAGGGGTTGGGCACTGAAGCTTTCTTT

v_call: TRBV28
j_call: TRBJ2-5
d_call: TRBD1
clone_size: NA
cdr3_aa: CASSSGQGLQETQYF
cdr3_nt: TGTGCCAGCAGTTCGGGACAGGGACTTCAGGAGACCCAGTACTTC

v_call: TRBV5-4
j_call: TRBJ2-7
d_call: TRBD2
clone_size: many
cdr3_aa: CASSWGTSGDWSYEQYF
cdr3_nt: TGTGCCAGCAGCTGGGGGACTAGCGGGGATTGGTCCTACGAGCAGTACTTC

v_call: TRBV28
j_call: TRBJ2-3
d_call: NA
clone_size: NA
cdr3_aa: CASSPNWYTQYF
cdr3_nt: TGTGCCAGCAGTCCTAACTGGTATACGCAGTATTTT

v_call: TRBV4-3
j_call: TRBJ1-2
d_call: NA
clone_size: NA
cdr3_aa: CASSQDPTDYGYTF
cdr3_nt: TGCGCCAGCAGCCAAGATCCGACAGACTATGGCTACACCTTC

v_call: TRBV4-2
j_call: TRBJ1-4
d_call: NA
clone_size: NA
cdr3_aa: CASSQNSRVTNEKLFF
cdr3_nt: TGTGCCAGCAGCCAAAACTCTCGGGTTACTAATGAAAAACTGTTTTTT

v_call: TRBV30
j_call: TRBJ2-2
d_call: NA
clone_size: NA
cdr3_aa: CAWKFQASTGELFF
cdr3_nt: TGTGCCTGGAAGTTTCAGGCGAGCACCGGGGAGCTGTTTTTT

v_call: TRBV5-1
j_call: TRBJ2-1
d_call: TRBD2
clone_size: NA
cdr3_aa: CASSLDPSGSYNEQFF
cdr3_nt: TGCGCCAGCAGCTTAGACCCTAGCGGGAGTTACAATGAGCAGTTCTTC

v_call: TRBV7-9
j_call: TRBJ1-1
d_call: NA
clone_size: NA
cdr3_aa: CASSSHGSTEAFF
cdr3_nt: TGTGCCAGCAGCTCCCACGGGAGCACTGAAGCTTTCTTT